This T cell receptor (beta chain) originates from a study of T cells in tumors after PD-1 blockade. Across the whole study: Some patients also took daily vismodegib 150 mg during anti-PD-1 treatment.

Method: immunoSEQ multiplex PCR; TCRdb's copy keeps in-frame clones and lacks some. This sample yields fewer than 35,000 clones, of which around 80% are seen a single time; roughly 40% belongs to the top ten. Germline CDR1 and CDR2: SGDLS and YYNGEE. V lost 0 bases and J lost 3, with 18 bases in between. CDR3 length equals 17 residues. The sample in question was PBMCs, obtained before anti-PD-1 treatment. The origin of this receptor is a human donor with basal cell carcinoma. The V and J genes are TRBV9 and TRBJ1-1, with D unresolved. The CDR3 spells CASSVEEGLVSDTEAFF. The CDR3 bases are TGTGCCAGCAGCGTAGAGGAGGGTTTAGTGTCGGACACTGAAGCTTTCTTT.